This is a list of T cell receptor beta chains from one sample in a study of blood T cell repertoires in COVID-19. Produced via immunoSEQ multiplex PCR; TCRdb's table is partial and in-frame only. The sample has approximately 250,000 clones; about 88% are singletons. The sample comprised peripheral blood. The receptors originated from a woman between 65 and 79 years old with COVID-19, enrolled during active disease. Each CDR3 is given with its conserved first and last residue. Fields, in order: clone size, V gene, D gene, J gene, CDR3 protein, CDR3 DNA. The D gene is left open where the match is weak. Expanded clones get a size class; other rows say once, few or many, or leave the size out.

clone size: .; V gene: TRBV7-9; D gene: .; J gene: TRBJ1-4; CDR3 protein: CASRGGKANEKLFF; CDR3 DNA: TGTGCCAGCAGGGGAGGGAAGGCTAATGAAAAACTGTTTTTT
clone size: many; V gene: TRBV5-1; D gene: TRBD2; J gene: TRBJ2-3; CDR3 protein: CASSGGGLTDTQYF; CDR3 DNA: TGCGCCAGCAGCGGCGGGGGTCTCACAGATACGCAGTATTTT
clone size: .; V gene: TRBV9; D gene: TRBD1; J gene: TRBJ1-2; CDR3 protein: CASSIGQGNYGYTF; CDR3 DNA: TGTGCCAGCAGCATCGGACAGGGGAACTATGGCTACACCTTC
clone size: few; V gene: TRBV6-5; D gene: TRBD1; J gene: TRBJ1-1; CDR3 protein: CASRGDRAEAFF; CDR3 DNA: TGTGCCAGCAGGGGGGACAGAGCTGAAGCTTTCTTT
clone size: .; V gene: TRBV7-9; D gene: TRBD1; J gene: TRBJ1-1; CDR3 protein: CASSRGQDAGEAFF; CDR3 DNA: TGTGCCAGCAGCCGAGGACAGGACGCGGGAGAAGCTTTCTTT
clone size: .; V gene: TRBV3-1/TRBV3-2; D gene: .; J gene: TRBJ1-1; CDR3 protein: CASSQPGGVAFF; CDR3 DNA: TGTGCCAGCAGCCAACCTGGGGGGGTAGCTTTCTTT
clone size: .; V gene: TRBV27; D gene: .; J gene: TRBJ1-4; CDR3 protein: CASSTGDATNEKLFF; CDR3 DNA: TGTGCCAGCTCGACGGGAGATGCAACTAATGAAAAACTGTTTTTT
clone size: .; V gene: TRBV7-2; D gene: .; J gene: TRBJ1-1; CDR3 protein: CASSLKEGRTEAFF; CDR3 DNA: TGTGCCAGCAGCTTAAAGGAAGGGAGAACTGAAGCTTTCTTT
clone size: .; V gene: TRBV27; D gene: TRBD1; J gene: TRBJ1-5; CDR3 protein: CASRRQGSLNQPQHF; CDR3 DNA: TGTGCCAGCCGGAGACAGGGCTCCCTCAATCAGCCCCAGCATTTT
clone size: .; V gene: TRBV7-2; D gene: .; J gene: TRBJ2-5; CDR3 protein: CASSLDSRGEETQYF; CDR3 DNA: TGTGCCAGCAGCTTAGATAGCAGGGGGGAAGAGACCCAGTACTTC
clone size: .; V gene: TRBV27; D gene: TRBD1; J gene: TRBJ2-2; CDR3 protein: CASSRDRDAGELFF; CDR3 DNA: TGTGCCAGCAGCCGGGACAGGGACGCCGGGGAGCTGTTTTTT
clone size: once; V gene: TRBV27; D gene: TRBD1; J gene: TRBJ1-2; CDR3 protein: CASSSDRGGYTF; CDR3 DNA: TGTGCCAGCAGTTCGGACAGGGGAGGCTACACCTTC
clone size: .; V gene: TRBV6-5; D gene: .; J gene: TRBJ2-7; CDR3 protein: CASSNSGDFYEQYF; CDR3 DNA: TGTGCCAGCAGTAATTCAGGGGATTTCTACGAGCAGTACTTC
clone size: .; V gene: TRBV20-1; D gene: .; J gene: TRBJ1-3; CDR3 protein: CSASGAGGSGNTIYF; CDR3 DNA: TGCAGTGCTAGTGGGGCGGGGGGCTCTGGAAACACCATATATTTT
clone size: .; V gene: TRBV2; D gene: .; J gene: TRBJ2-5; CDR3 protein: CASGREPYQETQYF; CDR3 DNA: TGTGCCAGCGGCCGGGAACCGTACCAAGAGACCCAGTACTTC
clone size: .; V gene: TRBV7-9; D gene: TRBD2; J gene: TRBJ2-5; CDR3 protein: CASSPKRGGEETQYF; CDR3 DNA: TGTGCCAGCAGCCCAAAGCGGGGGGGTGAAGAGACCCAGTACTTC
clone size: few; V gene: TRBV19; D gene: TRBD1; J gene: TRBJ1-2; CDR3 protein: CAARQGATGYTF; CDR3 DNA: TGTGCCGCTCGACAGGGGGCGACGGGCTACACCTTC
clone size: .; V gene: TRBV5-1; D gene: TRBD1; J gene: TRBJ2-1; CDR3 protein: CASSLVRDRGNEQFF; CDR3 DNA: TGCGCCAGCAGCTTGGTTAGGGACAGGGGGAATGAGCAGTTCTTC
clone size: .; V gene: TRBV7-8; D gene: TRBD1; J gene: TRBJ2-5; CDR3 protein: CASSKRDRGVTQYF; CDR3 DNA: TGTGCCAGCAGCAAACGGGACAGGGGGGTGACCCAGTACTTC
clone size: .; V gene: TRBV2; D gene: TRBD2; J gene: TRBJ2-1; CDR3 protein: CASSALAGAYNEQFF; CDR3 DNA: TGTGCCAGCAGTGCATTAGCGGGGGCCTACAATGAGCAGTTCTTC
clone size: .; V gene: TRBV9; D gene: .; J gene: TRBJ1-1; CDR3 protein: CASSVGLGGNTEAFF; CDR3 DNA: TGTGCCAGCAGCGTAGGGCTCGGCGGAAACACTGAAGCTTTCTTT
clone size: .; V gene: TRBV6-5; D gene: .; J gene: TRBJ1-5; CDR3 protein: CASIPDGGAVQPQHF; CDR3 DNA: TGTGCCAGCATTCCCGACGGGGGGGCGGTCCAGCCCCAGCATTTT
clone size: .; V gene: TRBV7-6; D gene: TRBD1; J gene: TRBJ1-1; CDR3 protein: CASSLGIGGGNTEAFF; CDR3 DNA: TGTGCCAGCAGCTTGGGCATAGGGGGCGGGAACACTGAAGCTTTCTTT
clone size: .; V gene: TRBV27; D gene: TRBD1; J gene: TRBJ2-7; CDR3 protein: CASSLYETGTYEQYF; CDR3 DNA: TGTGCCAGCAGTTTATATGAGACAGGGACGTACGAGCAGTACTTC
clone size: .; V gene: TRBV29-1; D gene: .; J gene: TRBJ1-2; CDR3 protein: CSVGLRGSGNYGYTF; CDR3 DNA: TGCAGCGTTGGGTTGAGGGGGTCGGGCAACTATGGCTACACCTTC
clone size: .; V gene: TRBV12-5; D gene: TRBD2; J gene: TRBJ2-5; CDR3 protein: CASGLVRDGGAPETQYF; CDR3 DNA: TGTGCTAGTGGTTTGGTACGGGACGGGGGGGCCCCAGAGACCCAGTACTTC